A selection of T cell receptor beta chains follows, all from one sample in a study of OX40 agonist ivuxolimab in advanced cancers. The data were produced by immunoSEQ multiplex PCR, yet TCRdb's version contains in-frame clones alone and is incomplete. This table holds almost 65,000 clones, roughly four fifths found once. Sequencing used CD4+ or CD8+ T cells sorted from blood, obtained in a trial of the OX40 agonist ivuxolimab. Receptors originate from an adult with an advanced solid tumor such as melanoma, head and neck, liver or kidney cancer. CDR3s include the opening cysteine and the closing phenylalanine or tryptophan. Each record gives: CDR3 protein, J gene, clone size, V gene. Size is stated for part of the rows, as once, few or many counts, or as a class when the clone is expanded.

cdr3_aa: CASSLRGSGNTIYF; j_call: TRBJ1-3; clone_size: -; v_call: TRBV5-6
cdr3_aa: CASSLSRAPGNLETQYF; j_call: TRBJ2-5; clone_size: once; v_call: TRBV5-1
cdr3_aa: CASRPRTGGHTEAFF; j_call: TRBJ1-1; clone_size: -; v_call: TRBV2
cdr3_aa: CASLPTMTGHGYTF; j_call: TRBJ1-2; clone_size: few; v_call: TRBV23-1
cdr3_aa: CASSKGGEGAKYEQYF; j_call: TRBJ2-7; clone_size: -; v_call: TRBV21-1
cdr3_aa: CASTGPGASYEQYF; j_call: TRBJ2-7; clone_size: -; v_call: TRBV6-1
cdr3_aa: CASSSDPTNYGYTF; j_call: TRBJ1-2; clone_size: -; v_call: TRBV7-3
cdr3_aa: CASRKSRLLTQETQYF; j_call: TRBJ2-5; clone_size: -; v_call: TRBV7-9
cdr3_aa: CASSFPRHAVLNTEAFF; j_call: TRBJ1-1; clone_size: once; v_call: TRBV28
cdr3_aa: CASSSHVGGLSGNTIYF; j_call: TRBJ1-3; clone_size: -; v_call: TRBV28
cdr3_aa: CSVGGTYGYTF; j_call: TRBJ1-2; clone_size: once; v_call: TRBV29-1
cdr3_aa: CASRIAGLGSNQPQHF; j_call: TRBJ1-5; clone_size: few; v_call: TRBV19
cdr3_aa: CASIQGRVNTEAFF; j_call: TRBJ1-1; clone_size: -; v_call: TRBV19
cdr3_aa: CASRAQSLGGWQYF; j_call: TRBJ2-3; clone_size: -; v_call: TRBV5-1
cdr3_aa: CASSLGAGSGNTIYF; j_call: TRBJ1-3; clone_size: -; v_call: TRBV11-2
cdr3_aa: CASSRVNYGYTF; j_call: TRBJ1-2; clone_size: -; v_call: TRBV2
cdr3_aa: CASSLAAGNTIYF; j_call: TRBJ1-3; clone_size: -; v_call: TRBV7-9
cdr3_aa: CASSVAGGDASPLHF; j_call: TRBJ1-6; clone_size: -; v_call: TRBV9
cdr3_aa: CASSPTGTGGFYGYTF; j_call: TRBJ1-2; clone_size: -; v_call: TRBV19